The clone carrying this TCR beta chain turned up a few times. Its antigen is not identified. One entry per CDR3 protein results from TCRdb running MiXCR on the reads. The table includes about 450,000 distinct CDR3 sequences, roughly a third detected once. This sample is drawn from a study of T cell repertoires in cytomegalovirus infection. Study overall: Based on public TCR beta signatures, there were indications of CMV infection and of a matching HLA type.

Findings and limits, study-wide: HLA-C-restricted CMV clonotypes gave the most frequent clonotype in two of eight donors.

The V end lost 5 bases, the J end lost 7 bases, and 14 bases lay between the germline ends. The CDR3 sequence is 13 residues long. Germline V gene lookup returns CDR1 SGHAT and CDR2 FQNNGV. The sequenced material came from PBMCs. The TCR originated in a human donor in good health (CMV status not recorded). Some clones in this sample may be carry-over from other donors' samples. The chain combines TRBV11-2 with TRBJ1-2; no firm D call. The CDR3 sequence is CASSPEGVAGYTF. The DNA of the CDR3 is TGTGCCAGCAGCCCAGAAGGCGTGGCTGGCTACACCTTC. The variable domain in full, completed from reference TRBV11-2 and TRBJ1-2, reads EAGVAQSPRYKIIEKRQSVAFWCNPISGHATLYWYQQILGQGPKLLIQFQNNGVVDDSQLPKDRFSAERLKGVDSTLKIQPAKLEDSAVYLCASSPEGVAGYTFGSGTRLTVV.